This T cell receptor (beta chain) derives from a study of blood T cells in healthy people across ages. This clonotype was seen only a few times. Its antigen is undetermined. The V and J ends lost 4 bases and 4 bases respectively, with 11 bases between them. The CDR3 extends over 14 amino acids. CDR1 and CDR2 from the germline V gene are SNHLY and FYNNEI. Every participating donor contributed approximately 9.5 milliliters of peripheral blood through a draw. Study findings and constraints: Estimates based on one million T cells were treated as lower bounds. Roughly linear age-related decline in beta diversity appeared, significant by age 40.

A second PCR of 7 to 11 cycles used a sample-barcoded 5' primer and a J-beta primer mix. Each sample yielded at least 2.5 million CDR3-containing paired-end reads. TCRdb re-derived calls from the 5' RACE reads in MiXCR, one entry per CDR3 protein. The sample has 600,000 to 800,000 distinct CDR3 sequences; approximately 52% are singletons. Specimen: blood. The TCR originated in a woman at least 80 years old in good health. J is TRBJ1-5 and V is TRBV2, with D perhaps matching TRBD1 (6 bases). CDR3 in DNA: TGTGCCAGCAGTGCCCAGGGGCCAAATCAGCCCCAGCATTTT. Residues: CASSAQGPNQPQHF.